The 29 T cell receptor beta chains below all came from one sample that was sequenced in a study of T cell repertoires in cytomegalovirus infection. Their antigen targets remain unknown. TCRdb recomputed calls from the reads with MiXCR, one row per CDR3 protein. The sample holds approximately 990,000 distinct CDR3 sequences, roughly 30% seen once. Sequencing was performed on cultured CD8+ T cells from PBMCs, taken from culture after CMV antigen stimulation. These receptors were collected from a human donor in good health (CMV status not recorded). Some clones in this sample may be carry-over from other donors' samples.

This clonotype was detected a few times. The chain links TRBV20-1 to TRBJ2-2; no definite D call. CDR3 length: 14 amino acids. The V end lost 2 bases, the J end lost 0 bases, and 7 bases lay between the germline ends. CDR1 is DFQATT and CDR2 is SNEGSKA in the germline V gene (reference sequence). The CDR3 bases are TGCAGTGCTAGACGCGATTCGAACACCGGGGAGCTGTTTTTT. Translation: CSARRDSNTGELFF.

The chain carries TRBV7-9 and TRBJ1-2; TRBD1 is a possible D gene (6 bases). In germline, CDR1 is SEHNR, CDR2 FQNEAQ (reference sequence). The CDR3 runs 15 residues. Trimming took 1 base from V and 3 from J, leaving 12 bases between them. The CDR3: CASSLDGGDDYGYTF. Here the CDR3 DNA reads TGTGCCAGCAGCTTAGATGGGGGCGACGACTATGGCTACACCTTC.

J is TRBJ2-5 and V is TRBV12-3 or TRBV12-4; the D is unclear. The CDR3 sequence is 14 residues long. Trimming took off 1 base at V and 3 bases at J, with 9 bases between the two ends. CDR3 residues: CASSLVTTEETQYF. CDR3 sequence (DNA): TGTGCCAGCAGTTTAGTAACAACAGAAGAGACCCAGTACTTC.

This chain joins TRBV6-1 and TRBJ2-7, with D perhaps matching TRBD2 (6 bases). The V and J ends lost 2 bases and 2 bases respectively, with 22 bases between them. Germline CDR1 MNHNS, CDR2 SASEGT. CDR3 size: 18 residues. The CDR3 loop reads CASSEWGDFTLPTYEQYF. The CDR3, as DNA: TGTGCCAGCAGTGAATGGGGGGACTTTACGCTACCAACCTACGAGCAGTACTTC.

Details on this clonotype: It may be a read error: a sequence one base away is much more abundant. This chain joins TRBV7-4 and TRBJ1-1, with D unresolved. Germline V CDR1 and CDR2: SGHVT, SQSDAQ. The CDR3 sequence is 12 residues long. CDR3: CVSLKGNTEAFF. The CDR3 region has the DNA TGTGTCAGCCTAAAGGGGAACACTGAAGCTTTCTTT.

This chain uses TRBV18 with TRBJ2-5; D remains ambiguous. The CDR3 has 13 residues. V was trimmed by 0 bases and J by 6 bases, leaving 8 bases between them. Germline lookup yields CDR1 KGHSH and CDR2 LQKENI. For the CDR3, the DNA is TGTGCCAGCTCACCACCCGGACCCCAGACCCAGTACTTC. It codes for CASSPPGPQTQYF.

The genes are TRBV28 and TRBJ2-3; D remains unclear. The germline gives CDR1 MDHEN, CDR2 SYDVKM. Trimming shortened V by 6 bases and J by 4 bases, and 20 bases separated the two germline ends. CDR3 length: 16 amino acids. The CDR3 DNA reads as TGTGCCAGCAGCCCGGGCCCAGGTCCAGGAGCAGATACGCAGTATTTT. Translation gives CASSPGPGPGADTQYF.

The table lists this clonotype with a few counts. V and J are TRBV5-4 and TRBJ2-7; tentative D call: TRBD2 (7 bases). V lost 2 bases to trimming and J lost 3 bases, with 12 bases between them. The CDR3 spans 14 residues. In germline, CDR1 is SGHNT, CDR2 YYREEE (reference sequence). The CDR3 DNA follows: TGTGCCAGCAGCTTCGGCGGGGGCCTCTACGAGCAGTACGTC. This sequence encodes CASSFGGGLYEQYV.

The chain joins TRBV7-4 to TRBJ2-7; a possible D gene is TRBD2 (5 bases). Germline CDR1 and CDR2: SGHVT and SQSDAQ. The CDR3 contains 13 residues. The V end lost 3 bases, the J end lost 4 bases, and 10 bases lay between the germline ends. CDR3 sequence: CASSFPSGYEQYF. CDR3 DNA sequence: TGTGCCAGCAGCTTCCCGTCGGGATACGAGCAGTACTTC. The whole variable domain, filled in from reference TRBV7-4 and TRBJ2-7, reads GAGVSQSPRYKVAKRGRDVALRCDSISGHVTLYWYRQTLGQGSEVLTYSQSDAQRDKSGRPSGRFSAERPERSVSTLKIQRTEQGDSAVYLCASSFPSGYEQYFGPGTRLTVT.

This clonotype came up a few times. V usage is TRBV10-3 and J usage is TRBJ2-7; possibly TRBD1 or TRBD2 for D (6 bases each). The V gene lost 3 bases and the J gene lost 2 bases, with 8 bases spanning the gap. The CDR3 runs 13 residues. CDR1 is ENHRY, CDR2 SYGVKD, per germline. The CDR3 bases are TGTGCCATCAGTGATGGGGGGCCCTACGAGCAGTACTTC. The encoded protein is CAISDGGPYEQYF.

The chain carries TRBV7-9 and TRBJ1-1, with D unclear. V lost 1 base, J lost 0 bases, and 6 bases lay in between. Germline V CDR1 and CDR2: SEHNR, FQNEAQ (reference sequence). This CDR3 is 14 amino acids long. The CDR3 nucleotides read TGTGCCAGCAGCTTAGTGGAGTTGAACACTGAAGCTTTCTTT. The encoded protein is CASSLVELNTEAFF.

The chain carries TRBV11-3 and TRBJ2-2; the D gene is possibly TRBD1 (6 bases). V was cut by 4 bases and J by 2 bases, with 14 bases left in between. CDR3 length equals 16 residues. The germline CDR1 and CDR2 sequences are SGHNT and YENEEA. CDR3 region: CASSSWQGKNTGELFF. The CDR3 region has the DNA TGTGCCAGCAGCTCATGGCAGGGGAAAAACACCGGGGAGCTGTTTTTT.

This clonotype was seen ten or more times. CDR3 loop: CASSLGTSGYTGELFF. The CDR3 bases are TGTGCCAGCAGCTTAGGGACTAGCGGGTACACCGGGGAGCTGTTTTTT. The chain combines TRBV7-8 with TRBJ2-2; 11 nucleotides agree with TRBD2. There are 16 residues in the CDR3. V lost 1 base and J lost 3; bases outside the gene matches: 1. Germline V lookup: CDR1 SGHVS, CDR2 FQNEAQ.

This clonotype appeared a few times. An end of the junction differs from the germline gene, which may be a read error. CDR3 sequence: CASSNSGGGSTDTQYF. CDR3 DNA sequence: TGTGCTAGCAGCAATAGCGGGGGAGGGAGCACAGATACGCAGTATTTT. The chain recombines TRBV7-7 with TRBJ2-3; 9 nucleotides align to TRBD2. Germline values: CDR1 SSHAT, CDR2 FNYEAQ (reference sequence). This CDR3 region has 16 residues.

This clonotype was seen a few times. The gene calls are TRBV27 and TRBJ2-1; 9 bases map to TRBD2. Germline assignment: CDR1 MNHEY and CDR2 SMNVEV (reference sequence). Germline trimming cut 3 bases from V and 0 bases from J; bases unmatched to any gene: 6. CDR3 size: 17 residues. This CDR3 reads CASSLGAGGLSYNEQFF. The CDR3 DNA reads as TGTGCCAGCAGTTTGGGGGCGGGGGGGCTCTCCTACAATGAGCAGTTCTTC.

This clonotype was seen at least ten times. This chain connects TRBV7-9 to TRBJ2-6; either TRBD1 or TRBD2 may fit D (5 bases each). The CDR3 runs to 16 residues. Trimming removed 7 bases at V and 5 bases at J, with 18 bases between. In germline, CDR1 is SEHNR, CDR2 FQNEAQ (reference sequence). This chain's CDR3 is CASMLKGSTRANVLTF. The DNA for the CDR3 is TGTGCCAGCATGCTCAAGGGGAGTACTAGGGCCAACGTCCTGACTTTC.

This clonotype has at least ten counts. V and J are TRBV19 and TRBJ2-5, with no clear D. Deletions cut 3 bases from V and 5 bases from J, with 4 bases between. The germline gives CDR1 LNHDA, CDR2 SQIVND (reference sequence). The CDR3 is made up of 11 amino acids. The CDR3 DNA reads as TGTGCCAGTAGTATTATGGAGACCCAGTACTTC. Protein: CASSIMETQYF.

This clonotype was observed at least ten times. V gene TRBV7-9 combines with J gene TRBJ2-1; 9 bases agree with TRBD2. With 5 bases clipped from V and 7 bases from J, the junction kept 12 bases outside the gene matches. The CDR3 extends over 16 amino acids. Germline CDR1 SEHNR, CDR2 FQNEAQ (reference sequence). The CDR3: CASSPIGGGVGNEQFF. The CDR3 DNA follows: TGTGCCAGCAGCCCCATAGGCGGGGGGGTAGGAAATGAGCAGTTCTTC.

The chain employs TRBV6-2 or TRBV6-3 and TRBJ2-2; D is undetermined. Trimming removed 0 bases at V and 8 bases at J, with 13 bases between. This CDR3 comprises 15 residues. CDR1 and CDR2 from the germline V gene are MNHEY and SVGEGT. Here the CDR3 DNA reads TGTGCCAGCAGTTACTCAGCCCACTCGTCTGGGGAGCTGTTTTTT. Encoded protein: CASSYSAHSSGELFF.

Ten or more counts support this clonotype. This chain joins TRBV10-3 and TRBJ2-6, with a tentative D call TRBD1 (6 bases). Germline V gives CDR1 ENHRY, CDR2 SYGVKD. The CDR3 loop spans 15 amino acids. Trimming took 11 bases from V and 0 from J, leaving 14 bases between them. This chain's CDR3 is CAVGQANSGANVLTF. CDR3 bases: TGTGCCGTGGGACAAGCAAACTCTGGGGCCAACGTCCTGACTTTC.

J is TRBJ2-1 and V is TRBV7-6, with 13 bases matching TRBD2. Unmatched junction bases numbered 10, after V lost 5 bases and J lost 6 bases. The CDR3 has 17 residues. Germline V gene data show CDR1 as SGHVS and CDR2 as FNYEAQ. The CDR3 is CASSGTSGEHDGNEQFF. In DNA form, the CDR3 reads TGTGCCAGCAGCGGGACTAGCGGGGAGCATGATGGCAATGAGCAGTTCTTC. The whole variable domain, filled in from reference TRBV7-6 and TRBJ2-1, reads GAGVSQSPRYKVTKRGQDVALRCDPISGHVSLYWYRQALGQGPEFLTYFNYEAQQDKSGLPNDRFSAERPEGSISTLTIQRTEQRDSAMYRCASSGTSGEHDGNEQFFGPGTRLTVL.

V gene TRBV6-1 combines with J gene TRBJ2-7, with a weak D call TRBD1 (7 bases). V lost 5 bases to trimming and J lost 6 bases, with 17 bases between them. The CDR3 loop spans 14 amino acids. Germline assignment: CDR1 MNHNS and CDR2 SASEGT. CDR3 loop: CASSPAGQFVEQYV. CDR3 in DNA: TGTGCCAGCAGTCCTGCGGGACAGTTTGTCGAGCAGTACGTC.

The rearrangement joins TRBV6-1 to TRBJ2-6; TRBD1 matches 11 bases. From germline, CDR1 is MNHNS and CDR2 SASEGT. CDR3 length equals 17 residues. Unmatched junction bases numbered 8, after V lost 10 bases and J lost 0 bases. The CDR3 protein is CATLGQGASSGANVLTF. In DNA, the CDR3 is TGTGCCACTCTAGGACAGGGGGCTAGCTCTGGGGCCAACGTCCTGACTTTC.

Details on this clonotype: Compared with germline, one end of the junction differs, possibly owing to a read error. The chain uses TRBV7-2 and TRBJ1-5; TRBD1 agrees at 9 bases. From germline, CDR1 is SGHTA and CDR2 FQGNSA. This CDR3 has 15 amino acids. The CDR3 reads CAGSGGDRVMMPQHF. The CDR3 DNA reads TGTGCCGGCAGCGGGGGGGACAGGGTCATGATGCCCCAGCATTTT.

This clonotype was observed a few times. CDR3 sequence reads: CASQTDTGELFF. The DNA for the CDR3 is TGTGCCAGCCAGACAGACACCGGGGAGCTGTTTTTT. The rearrangement joins TRBV7-9 to TRBJ2-2; TRBD1 is a possible D gene (5 bases). The CDR3 covers 12 residues. Germline-derived CDR1 and CDR2 are SEHNR and FQNEAQ (reference sequence). Trimming removed 8 bases at V and 3 bases at J, with 7 bases between.

The V and J genes are TRBV7-2 and TRBJ2-1; the D gene is possibly TRBD2 (7 bases). V was pared by 1 base and J by 2 bases, with 12 bases between. The CDR3 spans 16 residues. The V gene's germline CDR1 is SGHTA and CDR2 FQGNSA. The CDR3 sequence is CASSLGAGAPYNEQFF. CDR3 bases: TGTGCCAGCAGCTTAGGGGCGGGGGCCCCCTACAATGAGCAGTTCTTC.

This clonotype was seen repeatedly, ten times or more. The chain employs TRBV7-9 and TRBJ2-5; D is unclear. Germline V gives CDR1 SEHNR, CDR2 FQNEAQ (reference sequence). With 0 bases removed from V and 2 bases from J, the gap between germline ends came to 7 bases. The length of the CDR3 is 14 residues. In DNA, the CDR3 is TGTGCCAGCAGCTTAGCGACCGCTCAAGAGACCCAGTACTTC. Protein: CASSLATAQETQYF. Full variable domain (missing parts from reference TRBV7-9 and TRBJ2-5): DTGVSQNPRHKITKRGQNVTFRCDPISEHNRLYWYRQTLGQGPEFLTYFQNEAQLEKSRLLSDRFSAERPKGSFSTLEIQRTEQGDSAMYLCASSLATAQETQYFGPGTRLLVL.

This sequence joins TRBV24-1 and TRBJ1-2, with 8 bases that match TRBD1. Germline lookup yields CDR1 KGHDR and CDR2 SFDVKD. J lost 7 bases, V lost 3 bases, and 6 bases had no gene match. The CDR3 is 14 residues long. CDR3 in amino acids: CATSDRQGFLGYTF. CDR3 nucleotides: TGTGCCACCAGTGATCGACAGGGGTTTCTTGGCTACACCTTC.

The chain carries TRBV14 and TRBJ1-6; no definite D call. The CDR3 contains 13 residues. Trimming cost V 1 base and J 14 bases, with 12 bases left between them. The germline V gene encodes CDR1 SGHDN and CDR2 FVKESK. The CDR3 reads CASSQVGSITLHF. The CDR3 nucleotides are TGTGCCAGCAGCCAAGTTGGCTCCATCACCCTCCACTTT.